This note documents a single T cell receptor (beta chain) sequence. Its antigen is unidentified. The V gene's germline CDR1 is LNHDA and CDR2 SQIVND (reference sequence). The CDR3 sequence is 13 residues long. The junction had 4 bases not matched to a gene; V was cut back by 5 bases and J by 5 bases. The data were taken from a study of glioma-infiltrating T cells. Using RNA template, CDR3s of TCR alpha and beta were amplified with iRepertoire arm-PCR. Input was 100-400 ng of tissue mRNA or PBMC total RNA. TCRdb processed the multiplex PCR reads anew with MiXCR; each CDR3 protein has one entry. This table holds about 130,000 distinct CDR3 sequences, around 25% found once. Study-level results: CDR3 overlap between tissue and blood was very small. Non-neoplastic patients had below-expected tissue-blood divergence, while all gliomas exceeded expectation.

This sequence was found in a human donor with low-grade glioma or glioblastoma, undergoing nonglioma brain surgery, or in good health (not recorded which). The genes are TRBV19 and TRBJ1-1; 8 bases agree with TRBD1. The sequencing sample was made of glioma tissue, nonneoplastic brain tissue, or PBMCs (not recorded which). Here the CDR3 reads CASSSDRGTEAFF. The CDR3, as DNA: TGTGCCAGTAGTTCAGACAGGGGAACTGAAGCTTTCTTT.